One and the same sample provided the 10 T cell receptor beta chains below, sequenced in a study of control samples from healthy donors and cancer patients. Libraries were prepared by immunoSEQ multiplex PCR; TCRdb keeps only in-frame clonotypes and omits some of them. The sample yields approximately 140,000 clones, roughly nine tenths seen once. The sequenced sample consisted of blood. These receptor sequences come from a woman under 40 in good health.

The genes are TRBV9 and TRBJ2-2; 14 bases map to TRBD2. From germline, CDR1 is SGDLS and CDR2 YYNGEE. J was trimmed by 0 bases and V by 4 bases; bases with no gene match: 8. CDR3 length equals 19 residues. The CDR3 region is CASSSRTSGRPSNTGELFF. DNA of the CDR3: TGTGCCAGCAGCTCGCGGACTAGCGGGAGGCCCTCGAACACCGGGGAGCTGTTTTTT.

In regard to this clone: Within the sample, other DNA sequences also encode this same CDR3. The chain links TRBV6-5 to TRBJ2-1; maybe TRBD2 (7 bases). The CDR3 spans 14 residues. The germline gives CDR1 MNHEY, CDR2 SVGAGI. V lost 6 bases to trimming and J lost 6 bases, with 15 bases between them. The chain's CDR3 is CASSRLAGANEQFF. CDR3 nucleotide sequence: TGTGCCAGCAGCCGACTAGCAGGGGCCAATGAGCAGTTCTTC.

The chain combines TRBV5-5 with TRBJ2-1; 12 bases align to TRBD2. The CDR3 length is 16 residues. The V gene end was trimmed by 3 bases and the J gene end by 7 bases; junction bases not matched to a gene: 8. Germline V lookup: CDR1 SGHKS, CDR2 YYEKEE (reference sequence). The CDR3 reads CASSSLLAGGMNEQFF. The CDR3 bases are TGTGCCAGCAGCTCTCTCCTAGCGGGGGGGATGAATGAGCAGTTCTTC.

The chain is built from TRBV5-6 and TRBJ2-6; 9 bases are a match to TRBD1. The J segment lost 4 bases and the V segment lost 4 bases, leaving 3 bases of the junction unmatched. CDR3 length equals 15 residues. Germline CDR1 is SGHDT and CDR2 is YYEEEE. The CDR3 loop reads CASSGTGYGANVLTF. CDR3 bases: TGTGCCAGCAGCGGGACAGGGTACGGGGCCAACGTCCTGACTTTC. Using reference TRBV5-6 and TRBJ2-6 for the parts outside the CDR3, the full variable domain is DAGVTQSPTHLIKTRGQQVTLRCSPKSGHDTVSWYQQALGQGPQFIFQYYEEEERQRGNFPDRFSGHQFPNYSSELNVNALLLGDSALYLCASSGTGYGANVLTFGAGSRLTVL.

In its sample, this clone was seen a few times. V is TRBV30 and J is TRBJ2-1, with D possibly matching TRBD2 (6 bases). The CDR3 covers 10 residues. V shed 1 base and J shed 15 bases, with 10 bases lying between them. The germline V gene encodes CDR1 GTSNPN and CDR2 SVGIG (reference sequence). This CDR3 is CAWSGRDLFF. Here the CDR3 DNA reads TGTGCCTGGAGTGGGCGGGACTTGTTCTTC.

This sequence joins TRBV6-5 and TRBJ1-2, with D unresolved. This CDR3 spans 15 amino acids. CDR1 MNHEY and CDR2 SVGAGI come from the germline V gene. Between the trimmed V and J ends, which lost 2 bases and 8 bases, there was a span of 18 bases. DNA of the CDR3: TGTGCCAGCAGTTACCGACGCCGGACGGAGAGCGGCTACACCTTC. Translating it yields CASSYRRRTESGYTF.

The CDR3 DNA reads TGTGCCAGCAGCTTAGGAACCGAGCAGTACTTC. This sequence encodes CASSLGTEQYF. The chain joins TRBV5-6 to TRBJ2-7; D call uncertain. Looked up from germline, CDR1 is SGHDT and CDR2 is YYEEEE. V was cut by 2 bases and J by 6 bases, with 6 bases left in between. This CDR3 contains 11 residues.

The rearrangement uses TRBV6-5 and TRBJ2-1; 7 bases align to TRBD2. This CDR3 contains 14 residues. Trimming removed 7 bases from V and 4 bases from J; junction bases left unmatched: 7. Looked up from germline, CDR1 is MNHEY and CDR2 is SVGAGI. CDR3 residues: CASTPAGKYNEQFF. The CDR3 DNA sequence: TGTGCCAGCACCCCAGCGGGAAAGTACAATGAGCAGTTCTTC.

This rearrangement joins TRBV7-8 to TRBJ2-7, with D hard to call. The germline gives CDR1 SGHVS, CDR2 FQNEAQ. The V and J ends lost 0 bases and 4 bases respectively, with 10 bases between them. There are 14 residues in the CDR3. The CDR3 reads CASSLAVGPYEQYF. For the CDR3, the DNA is TGTGCCAGCAGCTTAGCGGTAGGGCCGTACGAGCAGTACTTC. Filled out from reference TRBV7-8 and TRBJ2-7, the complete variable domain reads GAGVSQSPRYKVAKRGQDVALRCDPISGHVSLFWYQQALGQGPEFLTYFQNEAQLDKSGLPSDRFFAERPEGSVSTLKIQRTQQEDSAVYLCASSLAVGPYEQYFGPGTRLTVT.

The CDR3 DNA follows: TGTGCCAGCAGCCTACAGGGAGAATATGGCTACACCTTC. The encoded protein is CASSLQGEYGYTF. The rearrangement uses TRBV6-1 and TRBJ1-2; D perhaps matches TRBD1 (6 bases). The V end was cut by 6 bases, the J end by 5 bases, with 13 bases between. The V gene's germline CDR1 is MNHNS and CDR2 SASEGT. CDR3 length equals 13 residues.